The 27 T cell receptor beta chains given below trace back to one sample, sequenced in a study of T cell repertoires in cytomegalovirus infection. One entry per CDR3 protein, called by TCRdb with MiXCR from the reads. The sample lists 300,000 or so distinct CDR3 sequences; 25% were seen once. Their antigens are not known. This specimen was cultured PBMCs, taken from culture after CMV antigen stimulation. Every receptor here comes from a human donor in good health (CMV status not recorded). Some clones in this sample may be carry-over from other donors' samples.

This rearrangement joins TRBV2 to TRBJ2-1, with a weak D call TRBD2 (5 bases). The CDR3 totals 13 residues. Per germline, CDR1 SNHLY and CDR2 FYNNEI. V lost 7 bases and J lost 0, with 7 bases in between. The CDR3 is CASMRDSYNEQFF. The CDR3 bases are TGTGCCAGCATGAGGGACTCCTACAATGAGCAGTTCTTC.

This clonotype has ten or more counts. The gene calls are TRBV7-8 and TRBJ2-1; D gene ambiguous. V lost 7 bases and J 5 bases, leaving 12 bases between the germline ends. The CDR3 length is 13 residues. Germline V gene sequence: CDR1 SGHVS, CDR2 FQNEAQ. The CDR3: CASTVRTDNEQFF. The CDR3 DNA reads TGTGCCAGCACGGTCCGGACCGACAATGAGCAGTTCTTC. Together with reference TRBV7-8 and TRBJ2-1, the CDR3 gives the full variable domain: GAGVSQSPRYKVAKRGQDVALRCDPISGHVSLFWYQQALGQGPEFLTYFQNEAQLDKSGLPSDRFFAERPEGSVSTLKIQRTQQEDSAVYLCASTVRTDNEQFFGPGTRLTVL.

This clonotype appeared a few times. The CDR3, as DNA: TGCGCCAGCAGCCAAGAAGCTGATCAGCCCCAGCATTTT. The encoded protein is CASSQEADQPQHF. The chain employs TRBV4-1 and TRBJ1-5, with D unclear. Trimming pared 0 bases from V and 5 bases from J, leaving 5 bases between. Per the germline V gene, CDR1 is MGHRA and CDR2 is YSYEKL. This CDR3 spans 13 amino acids.

This clonotype was seen a few times. This rearrangement joins TRBV7-8 to TRBJ2-3, with 13 bases fitting TRBD2. V was pared by 3 bases and J by 2 bases, with 5 bases of the junction left unmatched. Germline values: CDR1 SGHVS, CDR2 FQNEAQ. The CDR3 has 17 residues. CDR3 amino acids: CASSLQGLAGLTDTQYF. In nucleotides, the CDR3 is TGTGCCAGCAGCTTGCAGGGACTAGCGGGACTCACAGATACGCAGTATTTT.

This clonotype was observed a few times. The chain has TRBV7-2 and TRBJ2-7, with TRBD2 identical over 11 bases. Germline V gene lookup returns CDR1 SGHTA and CDR2 FQGNSA. V shed 0 bases and J 3 bases; nucleotides not matched to a gene: 10. This CDR3 region has 18 residues. This CDR3 reads CASSLASLLAGGLYEQYV. CDR3 DNA: TGTGCCAGCAGCTTAGCCTCCCTCCTAGCGGGAGGCCTCTACGAGCAGTACGTC.

This clonotype has only a few counts. The V call is TRBV4-3, the J call TRBJ2-1; possible D gene TRBD1, 6 bases. V lost 0 bases, J lost 8 bases, and 14 bases lay in between. This CDR3 contains 15 residues. The germline V gene encodes CDR1 LGHNA and CDR2 YSLEER. DNA for the CDR3: TGCGCCAGCAGCCAAGATAGGGGCAGGGGCGATGAGCAGTTCTTC. Its translation: CASSQDRGRGDEQFF.

The J gene is TRBJ2-3, the V gene TRBV18; 11 nucleotides match TRBD2. CDR1 and CDR2 from the germline V gene are KGHSH and LQKENI. The junction had 4 bases not matched to a gene; V was cut back by 3 bases and J by 2 bases. The CDR3 is 16 residues long. As DNA, the CDR3 is TGTGCCAGCTCACCGCTAGCGGGAGGCTACACAGATACGCAGTATTTT. It encodes CASSPLAGGYTDTQYF.

The V and J genes are TRBV12-3 or TRBV12-4 and TRBJ2-1; TRBD1 aligns across 11 bases. There are 14 residues in the CDR3. Losses at the gene ends were 6 bases for V and 8 bases for J; bases not matched to a gene: 6. DNA of the CDR3: TGTGCCAGCAGCCGGGACAGGGGGACGTATGAGCAGTTCTTC. Protein sequence: CASSRDRGTYEQFF.

The rearrangement links TRBV11-2 to TRBJ1-6; D is unclear. V dropped 1 base and J dropped 5 bases, with 12 bases sitting between them. CDR1 and CDR2 (germline): SGHAT, FQNNGV. This CDR3 contains 16 residues. The CDR3 DNA reads TGTGCCAGCAGCTTAGGGGTCAGACCCGATAATTCACCCCTCCACTTT. Protein: CASSLGVRPDNSPLHF.

This sequence joins TRBV29-1 and TRBJ1-1; weak D call: TRBD1 (6 bases). Germline V lookup: CDR1 SQVTM, CDR2 ANQGSEA. The length of the CDR3 is 12 residues. The V gene lost 6 bases and the J gene lost 4 bases, with 12 bases spanning the gap. CDR3 nucleotide sequence: TGCAGCGTGGGGGGGGGCTTCACTGAAGCTTTCTTT. It codes for CSVGGGFTEAFF.

This clonotype was found a few times. The genes are TRBV5-6 and TRBJ2-3, with D perhaps matching TRBD2 (6 bases). V lost 0 bases to trimming and J lost 1 base, with 12 bases between them. In germline, CDR1 is SGHDT, CDR2 YYEEEE. This CDR3 has 16 amino acids. In DNA, the CDR3 is TGTGCCAGCAGCTTGGGAGGAGGGTCGCGCACAGATACGCAGTATTTT. Protein product: CASSLGGGSRTDTQYF.

The J gene is TRBJ2-3, the V gene TRBV5-4, with 7 bases lining up with TRBD2. The CDR3 has 16 residues. In germline, CDR1 is SGHNT, CDR2 YYREEE (reference sequence). With 3 bases clipped from V and 1 base from J, the junction kept 8 bases outside the gene matches. CDR3 nucleotide sequence: TGTGCCAGCAGCTGGGGAGGGGCTAGCGGCACAGATACGCAGTATTTT. It is translated as CASSWGGASGTDTQYF.

This chain connects TRBV4-3 to TRBJ1-5; no definite D call. Germline V lookup: CDR1 LGHNA, CDR2 YSLEER. CDR3 size: 16 residues. The V end lost 0 bases, the J end lost 0 bases, and 9 bases lay between the germline ends. The CDR3 reads CASSQDRGISNQPQHF. The CDR3 DNA is TGCGCCAGCAGCCAAGATAGAGGGATTAGCAATCAGCCCCAGCATTTT.

This clonotype was counted at least ten times. The chain's CDR3 is CASSMGDRVASGYTF. The CDR3 DNA follows: TGTGCCAGTAGTATGGGCGACAGGGTGGCCTCTGGCTACACCTTC. The chain carries TRBV19 and TRBJ1-2; TRBD1 agrees at 7 bases. The junction had 11 bases not matched to a gene; V was cut back by 3 bases and J by 7 bases. CDR1 is LNHDA, CDR2 SQIVND, per germline (reference sequence). The CDR3 has 15 amino acids.

This clonotype was recorded at least ten times. The chain employs TRBV7-2 and TRBJ1-2, with D tentatively TRBD1 (6 bases). The CDR3 runs 14 residues. V dropped 0 bases and J dropped 2 bases, with 7 bases sitting between them. Per germline, CDR1 SGHTA and CDR2 FQGNSA. CDR3 loop: CASSLADRNYGYTF. The CDR3 coding sequence is TGTGCCAGCAGCTTAGCGGACAGAAACTATGGCTACACCTTC.

The chain employs TRBV7-9 and TRBJ2-4; TRBD1 is a possible D gene (7 bases). The CDR3 is 15 amino acids. Between the trimmed V and J ends, which lost 5 bases and 3 bases, there was a span of 14 bases. CDR1 is SEHNR and CDR2 is FQNEAQ in the germline V gene (reference sequence). The CDR3: CASSSWQGGKNIQYF. In DNA, the CDR3 is TGTGCCAGCAGCAGCTGGCAGGGGGGCAAAAACATTCAGTACTTC.

The chain has TRBV7-9 and TRBJ1-2; TRBD1 might be the D (6 bases). Per the germline V gene, CDR1 is SEHNR and CDR2 is FQNEAQ (reference sequence). The V end was cut by 1 base, the J end by 0 bases, with 12 bases between. CDR3 length equals 16 residues. Here the CDR3 DNA reads TGTGCCAGCAGCTTAGAGGGGGGCAGCGCTAACTATGGCTACACCTTC. It yields the protein CASSLEGGSANYGYTF. Filled out from reference TRBV7-9 and TRBJ1-2, the complete variable domain reads DTGVSQNPRHKITKRGQNVTFRCDPISEHNRLYWYRQTLGQGPEFLTYFQNEAQLEKSRLLSDRFSAERPKGSFSTLEIQRTEQGDSAMYLCASSLEGGSANYGYTFGSGTRLTVV.

The J gene is TRBJ2-5, the V gene TRBV12-3 or TRBV12-4; D remains unclear. The length of the CDR3 is 12 residues. The V and J ends lost 1 base and 5 bases respectively, with 5 bases between them. CDR3 coding DNA: TGTGCCAGCAGTTTAGGTTATGAGACCCAGTACTTC. Its translation: CASSLGYETQYF.

This clonotype was recorded at least ten times. V and J are TRBV7-8 and TRBJ2-2; 7 positions agree with TRBD2. The CDR3 extends over 16 amino acids. The trim removed 2 bases at V and 2 bases at J, leaving 5 bases unmatched. The germline V gene has CDR1 SGHVS and CDR2 FQNEAQ. The CDR3 spells CASSLRSGTNTGELFF. Here the CDR3 DNA reads TGTGCCAGCAGCTTAAGGAGCGGGACTAACACCGGGGAGCTGTTTTTT.

The V gene is TRBV19, the J gene TRBJ1-1; D remains unclear. Trimming shortened V by 7 bases and J by 1 base, and 13 bases separated the two germline ends. The CDR3 is made up of 14 amino acids. Germline lookup yields CDR1 LNHDA and CDR2 SQIVND (reference sequence). CDR3 in DNA: TGTGCCAGTATCTCTCTGGACGCGAACACTGAAGCTTTCTTT. It yields the protein CASISLDANTEAFF.

This clonotype has more than one count but fewer than ten. The rearrangement joins TRBV7-2 to TRBJ1-1; possible D gene TRBD1, 6 bases. V was clipped by 5 bases and J by 1 base, with 20 bases between them. CDR1 is SGHTA and CDR2 is FQGNSA in the germline V gene. The CDR3 loop spans 17 amino acids. The chain's CDR3 is CASSPWGRGWGNTEAFF. For the CDR3, the DNA is TGTGCCAGCAGCCCTTGGGGCAGGGGTTGGGGGAACACTGAAGCTTTCTTT.

J is TRBJ2-1 and V is TRBV7-2; 12 positions agree with TRBD2. J gave up 7 bases and V 5 bases, and 9 bases lay outside the gene matches. The CDR3 runs to 16 residues. Germline V CDR1 and CDR2: SGHTA, FQGNSA. The chain's CDR3 is CASSRRLAGVQNEQFF. The CDR3, as DNA: TGTGCCAGCAGCCGACGACTAGCGGGAGTGCAGAATGAGCAGTTCTTC.

In this sample, this clonotype turned up a few times. The CDR3 sequence is CSARDNPSGTDTQYF. In DNA, the CDR3 is TGCAGTGCTAGAGATAACCCTAGCGGCACAGATACGCAGTATTTT. This rearrangement joins TRBV20-1 to TRBJ2-3, with D tentatively TRBD2 (6 bases). The CDR3 loop spans 15 amino acids. V lost 0 bases to trimming and J lost 1 base, with 11 bases between them. Germline V lookup: CDR1 DFQATT, CDR2 SNEGSKA (reference sequence).

The chain carries TRBV4-1 and TRBJ2-2, with unresolved D. Trimming removed 1 base at V and 5 bases at J, with 14 bases between. The CDR3 has 16 amino acids. In germline, CDR1 is MGHRA, CDR2 YSYEKL. The DNA of the CDR3 is TGCGCCAGCAGCCAAGGGACCAATACTATGACCGGGGAGCTGTTTTTT. Protein: CASSQGTNTMTGELFF.

This sequence joins TRBV10-3 and TRBJ2-3; the match to TRBD2 covers 16 bases. The CDR3 contains 17 residues. Looked up from germline, CDR1 is ENHRY and CDR2 is SYGVKD. The V and J ends lost 7 bases and 0 bases, in that order; junction bases with no gene match: 4. The CDR3 DNA reads TGTGCCATCAAGGGACTAGCGGGAGGGTCTAGCACAGATACGCAGTATTTT. Its translation: CAIKGLAGGSSTDTQYF.

Many counts were recorded for this clonotype. The chain uses TRBV11-2 and TRBJ1-2; no clear D. The V gene lost 7 bases and the J gene lost 2 bases, with 17 bases spanning the gap. Germline V lookup: CDR1 SGHAT, CDR2 FQNNGV. The CDR3 is 15 amino acids. In DNA form, the CDR3 reads TGTGCCAGCACCCTGTTGAGGGAACACAACTATGGCTACACCTTC. Its protein is CASTLLREHNYGYTF. Looking up the rest from reference TRBV11-2 and TRBJ1-2 gives the full variable domain: EAGVAQSPRYKIIEKRQSVAFWCNPISGHATLYWYQQILGQGPKLLIQFQNNGVVDDSQLPKDRFSAERLKGVDSTLKIQPAKLEDSAVYLCASTLLREHNYGYTFGSGTRLTVV.

The genes are TRBV2 and TRBJ1-1; no firm D call. The CDR3 sequence is 14 residues long. With 3 bases removed from V and 0 bases from J, the gap between germline ends came to 8 bases. Germline CDR1 reads SNHLY; CDR2 reads FYNNEI. CDR3 sequence: CASSDRFMNTEAFF. The CDR3 nucleotides are TGTGCCAGCAGTGACAGATTCATGAACACTGAAGCTTTCTTT.